Only a few counts were recorded for the clone carrying this T cell receptor beta chain. What it recognizes is unknown. Germline lookup yields CDR1 MGHRA and CDR2 YSYEKL. Trimming cost V 5 bases and J 5 bases, with 20 bases left between them. This CDR3 region has 16 residues. The sample belongs to a study of OX40 agonist ivuxolimab in advanced cancers. About the research overall: Every 2 weeks, patients got intravenous ivuxolimab at one of six dose levels (0.01-10 mg/kg). People who had prior anti-PD-1, anti-PD-L1 or anti-CTLA-4 therapy could take part, and about 37% had some.

Assay used: immunoSEQ multiplex PCR; TCRdb lists only in-frame clones, some missing. The sample yields 60,000 to 70,000 clones, 86% seen once. Overall study results and limits: Both CD4+ and CD8+ T cell populations in blood had undergone clonal expansion by week 6 at 0.1 to 3.0 mg/kg.

This chain uses TRBV4-1 with TRBJ2-3, with D perhaps given as TRBD1 or TRBD2 (5 bases each). The receptor comes from an adult with an advanced solid tumor such as melanoma, head and neck, liver or kidney cancer. Source: CD4+ or CD8+ T cells sorted from blood, taken in a trial of the OX40 agonist ivuxolimab. CDR3 DNA sequence: TGCGCCAGCAGCATTCAGCGGCAGGGTATGGGAGATACGCAGTATTTT. This sequence encodes CASSIQRQGMGDTQYF.